Given below is one T cell receptor (beta chain) in context. This clone was seen a single time. What this receptor recognizes is not known. Base-call qualities are not available, and no considerably larger clone is one nucleotide away. Library prep was done by the immunoSEQ multiplex PCR assay. For the multiplex PCR, a mixture combining 60 forward primers for TCR Vbeta segments and 13 reverse primers for TCR Jbeta segments was used. Amplification of the CDR3 region of rearranged TCR beta genes was performed with a multiplex PCR assay on genomic DNA. Amplified TCR beta libraries were sequenced as 87-base-pair reads on the Illumina HiSeq System. The study's own analysis went as follows. Across the 670 or so repertoires, a later analysis counted about 81 million unique TCR beta chains, approximately 12 million of which were shared by at least two donors. To remove PCR and sequencing errors, raw reads were error-corrected and collapsed into unique sequences using a nearest-neighbor algorithm that merged closely related sequences. Alignment of CDR3 sequences to IMGT reference sequences was used to assign V, D and J gene segments. For a sequence to be retained, a match of at least six nucleotides was required to both a V gene segment and a J gene segment. A rearrangement was called productive if the CDR3 had no stop codons and remained in frame with V and J, and every other rearrangement was called non-productive. CDR3 was defined by IMGT convention, running from the second conserved V-encoded cysteine to the conserved J-encoded phenylalanine. The earlier analysis of 587 of the donors excluded sequences that lacked an unambiguous match to a single V gene segment. In an earlier analysis of 587 of the donors, V segments were called functional above 56.7% productive rearrangements and were called segregating when the between-donor standard deviation exceeded 5%. A statistical classification framework was built to diagnose cytomegalovirus status from the catalog of TCR beta chain sequences. V and J gene assignment, in a later analysis, came from comparing TCR nucleotide sequences with IMGT/GENE-DB human TR gene sequences. A later analysis assigned CDR3 sequences and most-parsimonious VDJ recombination scenarios with the TCRdist pipeline. A later analysis defined each TCR beta chain by its CDR3 amino acid sequence plus V-gene family, and excluded reads lacking a unique V-gene family. A later analysis removed 500 to 600 highly shared, low-generation-probability nucleotide sequences to deal with suspected cross-contamination and a sequencing artifact. In a later analysis, a clonal expansion index for each public chain was calculated from normalized within-repertoire ranks of inferred template counts. Generation probabilities in a later analysis came from a VDJ recombination model fitted to out-of-frame rearrangements, and those results were checked against IGoR. In a later analysis, TCR-TCR, TCR-HLA and TCR-CMV co-occurrence was scored with hypergeometric tests, and a repertoire-size bias correction was applied to TCR pairs. To estimate false discovery rates, a later analysis permuted the HLA or CMV assignments 20 times. In a later analysis, co-occurring TCRs were grouped using DBSCAN, with TCRdist sequence similarity added in when clustering inside HLA-allele-positive subsets. Co-occurrence clustering excluded repertoires with fewer than 30,000 or more than 120,000 public chains, plus five with anomalous nucleotide sharing. TCRdb took this table from immuneACCESS and kept in-frame rearrangements with V and J called. Such tables lack part of the clones; where checked against another copy, unresolved V genes explain under half of the gap, and the rest is unexplained. V, J and clone size are taken as reported in that table, and D and trimming were inferred from the DNA itself. Present in this sample are just over 80,000 clones, around 81% of which were seen just once. 5.5% to 6% of the sample is taken by the ten largest.

The data belong to a study of cytomegalovirus exposure and HLA in healthy donors (dated by TCRdb to between 2016 and 2019). Notes on the research overall: An earlier analysis of under 600 of the donors reported 250 to 300 Gb of sequence data and 117 million unique TCR beta sequences from about 180 million T cells. Donor age, sex, ethnicity and CMV serostatus were compiled alongside the repertoire data. The genetic ancestry cluster associated with self-reported Caucasian donors included 81% of the roughly 400 genotyped donors. Across around 400 genotyped donors of the cohort, an average of 235,054 unique TCR beta nucleotide sequences per donor were sequenced, and 15% to 20% of those sequences were non-productive. The aim of the study was to test whether cataloging public T cell receptors could identify signatures of past pathogen exposure. Both class I and class II loci were covered by HLA typing, at four-digit resolution. The study profiled the T cell repertoires of about 720 subjects by immunosequencing and related them to cytomegalovirus serostatus. A later analysis re-analyzed previously published TCR beta repertoires from 660 or so donors and added high-resolution HLA genotyping to study TCR occurrence patterns. In the later analysis, no new phenotypic data were used to find candidate immune exposures; instead, reliance was placed on TCR beta sequences and their occurrence across donors. Every repertoire in the discovery cohort had been generated on one and the same sequencing platform. Genome-wide SNP genotypes for about three fifths of the roughly 670 donors were used in a later genetic analysis, which treated that subset as a discovery cohort. Typing coverage varied by locus: roughly 629-640 donors for A, B, C, DRB1 and DQB1; roughly 500 for DQA1; some 610 for DPA1; some 470 for DPB1. Along with the approximately 650-subject first cohort, a separate validation cohort of over a hundred different subjects was used. The study combined high-throughput TCR immunosequencing, statistical association of individual TCRs with disease status, and machine learning to predict cytomegalovirus infection status. In an earlier analysis of roughly 580 of the donors, high-throughput TCR beta sequencing was used to judge whether each TCR beta V gene segment behaved as functional or pseudogenic. An early release that covered roughly 600 HLA-typed donors contained approximately 300 gigabases of sequencing data and tens of millions of unique TCR sequences. Four to six DR-DQ haplotypes were handled as single units for association and clustering, since linkage in the cohort was strong. What the authors observed across the whole study: For the cohort, immune exposure information was limited to CMV serostatus. Broadly in line with IMGT annotations, most TCR beta V segments showed up in productive rearrangements about 87% or about 30% of the time in an earlier analysis of several hundred of the donors. Most CMV-associated TCR beta chains appeared to be HLA-restricted in a later analysis, and the HLA associations seemed to be driven largely by CMV exposure. Some IMGT-functional V segments, including TRBV6-2 and TRBV6-3, could not be distinguished by the 87-base-pair reads and were therefore excluded. Linkage disequilibrium might explain the correlated functional status among segregating V segments, but an unknown experimental factor could not be excluded. In this cohort, only TCR beta chains were sequenced, and detectable features were limited by the absence of alpha or paired-chain data. A further reported finding was that TCR beta sequences accurately predicted the HLA-A and HLA-B alleles for most subjects in the first cohort. A later genetic analysis reported fewer N-insertions in productive TCRs among donors in an Asian-associated ancestry cluster than the roughly 640-donor mean. The presence/absence analyses assumed that sequencing depth was roughly uniform across donors, and that assumption may not be true. In a later analysis, HLA-associated TCR beta chains showed more clonal expansion and lower generation probabilities than non-associated chains that were equally common. A later analysis associated 16,951 TCR beta sequences with specific HLA alleles at a false discovery rate of 0.05. A cluster of highly shared sequence variants was judged likely to represent a technical artifact of the sequencing pipeline. According to a later analysis, parvovirus B19, influenza, CMV and Epstein-Barr virus appeared linked to several top co-occurrence clusters. HLA typing was unavailable for some donors at each locus, so association tests used only the typed subset. In both the original and validation cohorts, the classifier was reported to diagnose cytomegalovirus status with high specificity and sensitivity. The study listed 164 TCR beta chains as associated with cytomegalovirus. It was suggested by the authors that the approach could potentially be generalized to other disease states and immunological phenotypes. In a later analysis, the rate of TCR association differed among HLA loci, with DRB1 alleles having the most associated TCRs and HLA-C alleles having the fewest. Strong co-occurrence of HLA alleles, especially DR and DQ, made assigning TCR associations to individual alleles difficult. About 17 rarely observed V segments, including chromosome 9 orphons, were excluded from the earlier analysis of several hundred of the donors because counts were too low. In vitro tests confirmed that three of the cytomegalovirus-associated TCR beta chains recognize cytomegalovirus antigens. An association between a missense DCLRE1C variant and V-gene and J-gene trimming of TCR beta chains was found in a later genetic analysis and replicated in an independent cohort. Most TCR sequences were observed very rarely across donors, whereas some public TCRs were present in many individuals.

The cohort was made up of several hundred healthy bone marrow donors. All cohort members were sampled while nominally healthy, although unrecorded immune exposures were likely present. The donor was CMV seropositive and was included in the group of 250 to 350 seropositive cohort members. A peripheral blood sample was provided by each donor, and peripheral blood mononuclear cells were used for TCR beta sequencing. Genomic DNA extraction from the blood cell samples was performed with the Qiagen DNeasy Blood Extraction Kit. Germline trimming amounts to 2 bases on V and 4 bases on J, with 10 as the count of junction bases outside the gene matches. CDR1 and CDR2 are drawn from the germline V gene: MNHEY, SVGAGI. Measured from the cysteine to the phenylalanine, the CDR3 is 16 residues long. Only the CDR3 region is kept as DNA, spanning 48 bases read in frame from base 1.

The chain is made from TRBV6-5 and TRBJ1-1; TRBD1 lines up with 7 middle nucleotides. The sequenced material came from PBMCs. This sequence was found in a young man in good health and CMV-seropositive. The nucleotide sequence is given as TGTGCCAGCAGTTACCTCCCTGACAGGGACGGCACTGAAGCTTTCTTT. Its coded protein is CASSYLPDRDGTEAFF.